This TCR beta chain is drawn from a study of CD8+ T cells in alopecia areata (dated by TCRdb to between 2018 and 2020). In terms of the full investigation: Treated patients were enrolled in an open-label pilot trial of oral tofacitinib at 5 to 10 mg twice daily for moderate-to-severe alopecia areata. Scalp clonality was compared among normal scalp (n=4), patchy alopecia areata scalp (n=8), and alopecia totalis/universalis scalp (n=8). The study used high-throughput TCRbeta sequencing to examine T cell clonal expansion in alopecia areata, in both the C3H/HeJ mouse model and human patients. Biopsies were taken from tofacitinib-treated patients at baseline and at 4 and 24 weeks of treatment, and a later scalp biopsy was taken in several of the tofacitinib-treated patients. TCRbeta CDR3 regions were amplified by immunoSEQ multiplex PCR using 35 Vbeta forward and 13 Jbeta reverse primers. Patients received tofacitinib for 6 to 18 months and were then followed off drug for 6 months to check for delayed response and recurrence. On the human side, TCRbeta sequencing was run on scalp tissue and on sorted CD4+ and CD8+ peripheral blood T cells from healthy controls and from alopecia areata patients with either patchy or totalis/universalis disease. In treated patients, disease severity was measured using the SALT score, which gives the percentage of scalp surface area affected. The RNA source kit depended on sample type: the PAXgene miRNA kit for fixed scalp, the miRNeasy kit for PBMCs, and the RNeasy kit for mouse skin.

Regarding this clone: No antigen is known for it. There are no base qualities to consult, and no much larger clone falls within one base.

Findings and caveats that apply to the study as a whole: During tofacitinib treatment, many expanded lesional clones stuck around in both scalp and blood, and this persistence may partly explain why relapse happens after treatment is stopped. Compared with normal scalp, lesional scalp, particularly in alopecia totalis/universalis, had higher clonality and more expanded CD8+ clones, which suggests antigenic drive. Unlike mouse skin, where gammadelta T cells dominate, normal human skin contains resident alphabeta T cells that get sequenced too, which complicates analysis of the scalp TCR repertoire. Tofacitinib significantly lowered scalp clonality and the number of expanded CD8+ clones among the top 100 scalp clones. TCR sequences shared between patients were less clear than in mice, possibly partly because of HLA diversity in the patient population. Because the treated cohort was small and had just a single nonresponder, larger studies are needed to establish links between baseline CD8+ expansion and response.

The treatment or condition label for this specimen denotes: oral pan-JAK inhibitor, 5-10 mg twice daily. Lesional scalp punch biopsies and peripheral blood were obtained from alopecia areata patients. After PBMCs were isolated by density centrifugation and stained for CD3, CD4 and CD8, a FACSAria was used to sort CD4+ and CD8+ T cells. The protocol used for the library was the immunoSEQ multiplex PCR assay. To provide template for TCR sequencing, every sample had RNA extracted and reverse transcribed into cDNA. First-strand cDNA was synthesized with SuperScript III using a 2:1 mix of oligo-dT and random hexamers. A synthetic immune receptor repertoire was used to assess amplification bias, and residual bias was removed computationally. The paper's data handling went like this. Raw reads were preprocessed to remove errors, and CDR3 was defined by IMGT conventions from the conserved cysteine to phenylalanine. Clonality was computed by normalizing Shannon entropy by log2 of the number of productive unique TCRs and subtracting the result from 1. Whether each scalp clone was CD4 or CD8 was inferred by checking scalp TCRbeta sequences against the CD4 and CD8 repertoires from sorted blood. In its TCRdb copy, this immuneACCESS table keeps in-frame sequences only and misses some clones. Where compared with another copy, unresolved V genes explain less than half of these, and the others have no known cause. That table is the source of V, J and clone size, and D and trimming were worked out from the DNA. This sample lists more than 200,000 clones; about 40% were detected once. The ten biggest clones cover around 3% of the sample.

At the junction V is shortened by 3 bases and J by 4 bases; bases outside the gene matches: 6. The CDR3 holds 15 amino acids from the cysteine to the phenylalanine. Only CDR3 DNA is held: 45 bases, read in frame from base 1. The germline V gene encodes CDR1 MGHRA and CDR2 YSYEKL. Recombination connected TRBV4-1 to TRBJ1-5; the central 7 bases match TRBD1. This clonotype was sampled from a human donor with alopecia areata. Here the sequenced sample was CD4+ T cells sorted from blood, taken at approximately week 37, from a patient treated with tofacitinib. The encoded CDR3 is CASSHSTGNNQPQHF. The DNA sequence reads TGCGCCAGCAGCCACTCGACAGGGAATAATCAGCCCCAGCATTTT.